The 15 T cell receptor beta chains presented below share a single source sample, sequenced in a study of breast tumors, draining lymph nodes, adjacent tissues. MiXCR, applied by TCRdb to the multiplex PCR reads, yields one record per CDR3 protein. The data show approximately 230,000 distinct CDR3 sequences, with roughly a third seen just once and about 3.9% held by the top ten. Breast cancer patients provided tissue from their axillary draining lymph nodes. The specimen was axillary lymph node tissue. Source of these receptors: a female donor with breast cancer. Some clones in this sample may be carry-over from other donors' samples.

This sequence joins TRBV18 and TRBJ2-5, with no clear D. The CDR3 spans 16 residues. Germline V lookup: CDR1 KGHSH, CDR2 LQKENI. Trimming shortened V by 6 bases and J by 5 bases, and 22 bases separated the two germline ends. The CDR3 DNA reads TGTGCCAGCTCTCTGATCTCGTCGAACACCGGGGAGACCCAGTACTTC. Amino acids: CASSLISSNTGETQYF.

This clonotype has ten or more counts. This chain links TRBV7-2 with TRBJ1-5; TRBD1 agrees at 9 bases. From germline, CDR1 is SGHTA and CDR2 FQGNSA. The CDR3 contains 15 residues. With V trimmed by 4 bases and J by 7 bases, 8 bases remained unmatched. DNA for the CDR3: TGTGCCAGCAGCTCCCAACCGGGACAGGGACAGCCCCAGCATTTT. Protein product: CASSSQPGQGQPQHF.

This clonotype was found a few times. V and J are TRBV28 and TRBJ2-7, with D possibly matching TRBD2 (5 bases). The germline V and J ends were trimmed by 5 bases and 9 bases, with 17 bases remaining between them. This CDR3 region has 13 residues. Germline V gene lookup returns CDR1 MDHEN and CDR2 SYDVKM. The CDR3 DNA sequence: TGTGCCAGCAGTCGAGTCCTAGCTGGCATGCAGTACTTC. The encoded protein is CASSRVLAGMQYF.

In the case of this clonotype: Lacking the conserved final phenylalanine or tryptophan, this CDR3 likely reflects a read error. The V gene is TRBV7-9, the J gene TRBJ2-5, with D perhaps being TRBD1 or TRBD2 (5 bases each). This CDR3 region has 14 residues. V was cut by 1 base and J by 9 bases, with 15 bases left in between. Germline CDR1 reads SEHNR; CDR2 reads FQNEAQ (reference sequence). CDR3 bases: TGTGCCAGCAGCTTAGGGGGGAGCAATCAGCCCCAGTACCTC. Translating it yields CASSLGGSNQPQYL.

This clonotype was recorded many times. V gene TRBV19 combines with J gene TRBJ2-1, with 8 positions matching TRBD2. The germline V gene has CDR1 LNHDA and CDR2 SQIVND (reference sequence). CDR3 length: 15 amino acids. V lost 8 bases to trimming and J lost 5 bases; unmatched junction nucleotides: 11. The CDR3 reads CASSKIAGNHNEQFF. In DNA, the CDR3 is TGTGCCAGTTCCAAGATAGCGGGGAATCACAATGAGCAGTTCTTC.

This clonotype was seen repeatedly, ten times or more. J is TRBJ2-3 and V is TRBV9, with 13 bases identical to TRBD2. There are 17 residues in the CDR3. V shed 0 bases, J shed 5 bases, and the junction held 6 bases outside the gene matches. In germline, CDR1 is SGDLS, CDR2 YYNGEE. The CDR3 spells CASSVAPGLAGRDTQYF. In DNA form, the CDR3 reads TGTGCCAGCAGCGTAGCCCCGGGACTAGCGGGAAGAGATACGCAGTATTTT.

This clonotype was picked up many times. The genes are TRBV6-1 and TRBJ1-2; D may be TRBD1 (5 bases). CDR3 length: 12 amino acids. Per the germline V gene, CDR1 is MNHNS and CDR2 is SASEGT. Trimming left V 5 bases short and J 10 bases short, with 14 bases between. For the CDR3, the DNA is TGTGCCAGCAGTCTATTGTACGGGGCCTACACCTTC. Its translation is CASSLLYGAYTF.

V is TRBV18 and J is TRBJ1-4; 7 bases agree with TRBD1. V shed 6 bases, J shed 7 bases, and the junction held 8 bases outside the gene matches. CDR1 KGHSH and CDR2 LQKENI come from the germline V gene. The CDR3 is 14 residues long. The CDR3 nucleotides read TGTGCCAGCTCCCAGACAGGGAACAGTGAAAAACTGTTTTTT. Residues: CASSQTGNSEKLFF.

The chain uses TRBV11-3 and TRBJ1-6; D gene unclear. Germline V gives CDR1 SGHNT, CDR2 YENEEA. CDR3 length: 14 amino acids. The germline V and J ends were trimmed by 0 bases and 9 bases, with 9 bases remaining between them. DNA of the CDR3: TGTGCCAGCAGCTTAGAGGACGGGTTTTCACCCCTCCACTTT. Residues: CASSLEDGFSPLHF.

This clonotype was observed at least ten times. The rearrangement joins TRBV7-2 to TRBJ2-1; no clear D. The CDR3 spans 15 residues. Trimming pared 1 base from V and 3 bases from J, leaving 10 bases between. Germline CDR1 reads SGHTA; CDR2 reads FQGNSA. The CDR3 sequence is CASSLEESNYNEQFF. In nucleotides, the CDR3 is TGTGCCAGCAGCTTAGAGGAGAGCAACTACAATGAGCAGTTCTTC.

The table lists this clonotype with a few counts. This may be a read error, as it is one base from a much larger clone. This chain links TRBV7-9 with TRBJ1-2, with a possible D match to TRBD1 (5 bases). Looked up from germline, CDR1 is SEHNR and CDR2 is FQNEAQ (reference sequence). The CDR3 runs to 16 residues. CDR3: CASSSTLPRTNYGHTF. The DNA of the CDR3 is TGTGCCAGCAGCTCCACGTTACCACGGACAAATTATGGCCACACCTTC.

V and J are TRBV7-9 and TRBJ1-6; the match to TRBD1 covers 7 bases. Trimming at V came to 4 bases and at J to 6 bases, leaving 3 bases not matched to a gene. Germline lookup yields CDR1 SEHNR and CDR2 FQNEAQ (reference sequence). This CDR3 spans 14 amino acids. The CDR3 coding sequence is TGTGCCAGCAGCTCCGGACAGGTTAATTCACCCCTCCACTTT. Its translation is CASSSGQVNSPLHF.

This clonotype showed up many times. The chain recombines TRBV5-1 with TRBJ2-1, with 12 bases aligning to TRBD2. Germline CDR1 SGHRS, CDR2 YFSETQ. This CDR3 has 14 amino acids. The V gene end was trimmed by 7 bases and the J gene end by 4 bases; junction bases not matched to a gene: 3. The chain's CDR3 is CASQTSGGYNEQFF. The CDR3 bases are TGCGCCAGCCAGACTAGCGGGGGTTACAATGAGCAGTTCTTC. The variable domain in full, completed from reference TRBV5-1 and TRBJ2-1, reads KAGVTQTPRYLIKTRGQQVTLSCSPISGHRSVSWYQQTPGQGLQFLFEYFSETQRNKGNFPGRFSGRQFSNSRSEMNVSTLELGDSALYLCASQTSGGYNEQFFGPGTRLTVL.

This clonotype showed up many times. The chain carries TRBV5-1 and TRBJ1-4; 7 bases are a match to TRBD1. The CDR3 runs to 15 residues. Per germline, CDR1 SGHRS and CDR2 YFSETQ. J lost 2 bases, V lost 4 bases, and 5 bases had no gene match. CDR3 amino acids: CASSITGATNEKLFF. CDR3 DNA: TGCGCCAGCAGCATTACAGGGGCGACTAATGAAAAACTGTTTTTT.

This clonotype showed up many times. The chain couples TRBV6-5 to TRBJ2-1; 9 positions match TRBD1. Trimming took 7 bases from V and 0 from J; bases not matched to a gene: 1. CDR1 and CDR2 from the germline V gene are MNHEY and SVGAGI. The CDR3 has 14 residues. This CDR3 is CASKGQGSYNEQFF. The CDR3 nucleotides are TGTGCCAGCAAGGGACAGGGCTCCTACAATGAGCAGTTCTTC.